A single sample is the source of the 25 T cell receptor beta chains below, sequenced in a study of cytomegalovirus exposure and HLA in healthy donors. PCR was performed using 60 Vbeta and 13 Jbeta primers. The data were produced by immunoSEQ multiplex PCR, yet TCRdb's version contains in-frame clones alone and is incomplete. The sample includes under 200,000 clones, 68% of them seen just once. The source material was PBMCs. The source of these receptors is a woman aged 40 to 49 in good health and CMV-seropositive.

This clone was seen only a few times. This chain links TRBV6-6 with TRBJ1-4; D unclear. The CDR3 loop spans 14 amino acids. Germline loops: CDR1 MNHNY, CDR2 SVGAGI (reference sequence). V lost 4 bases and J lost 0, with 6 bases in between. DNA of the CDR3: TGTGCCAGCAGTTCGGGAGCAACTAATGAAAAACTGTTTTTT. Translated: CASSSGATNEKLFF.

The rearrangement joins TRBV4-2 to TRBJ2-1, with D uncertain. The ends were cut back, 6 bases at V and 1 base at J, with 4 bases in the middle. This CDR3 contains 12 residues. Germline V gives CDR1 LGHNA, CDR2 YNFKEQ. In nucleotides, the CDR3 is TGTGCCAGCAGTCGGTCCTACAATGAGCAGTTCTTC. Its protein is CASSRSYNEQFF.

This chain links TRBV6-5 with TRBJ2-2, with 7 positions matching TRBD1. CDR1 and CDR2 from the germline V gene are MNHEY and SVGAGI. With 2 bases clipped from V and 0 bases from J, the junction kept 0 bases outside the gene matches. The CDR3 runs 15 residues. This chain's CDR3 is CASSYGQANTGELFF. As DNA, the CDR3 is TGTGCCAGCAGTTACGGACAGGCGAACACCGGGGAGCTGTTTTTT.

The rearrangement joins TRBV9 to TRBJ1-2; D is ambiguous. The CDR3 runs 14 residues. Trimming left V 0 bases short and J 3 bases short, with 9 bases between. Germline V CDR1 and CDR2: SGDLS, YYNGEE. The CDR3 reads CASSVVEGHYGYTF. CDR3 nucleotide sequence: TGTGCCAGCAGCGTAGTCGAGGGCCACTATGGCTACACCTTC.

This chain connects TRBV2 to TRBJ2-3; TRBD2 aligns across 9 bases. This CDR3 comprises 17 residues. The V gene's germline CDR1 is SNHLY and CDR2 FYNNEI. Unmatched junction bases numbered 6, after V lost 0 bases and J lost 2 bases. CDR3 sequence: CASSEAFLAGYTDTQYF. CDR3 DNA: TGTGCCAGCAGTGAAGCCTTTCTAGCGGGGTACACAGATACGCAGTATTTT.

This CDR3 reads CASSSRTENQPQHF. CDR3 in DNA: TGTGCCAGCAGTTCCCGGACAGAAAATCAGCCCCAGCATTTT. V gene TRBV6-5 combines with J gene TRBJ1-5; perhaps TRBD1 as D (6 bases). This CDR3 contains 14 residues. Germline lookup yields CDR1 MNHEY and CDR2 SVGAGI. Trimming left V 4 bases short and J 4 bases short, with 11 bases between.

V gene TRBV7-8 combines with J gene TRBJ2-5, with 9 bases lining up with TRBD2. Germline V gene lookup returns CDR1 SGHVS and CDR2 FQNEAQ. Trimming cost V 2 bases and J 5 bases; bases outside gene matches: 9. This CDR3 comprises 16 residues. CDR3 residues: CASSLSRLAGWETQYF. The DNA of the CDR3 is TGTGCCAGCAGCTTAAGTCGTCTAGCGGGGTGGGAGACCCAGTACTTC. Full variable domain (remainder filled in from reference TRBV7-8 and TRBJ2-5): GAGVSQSPRYKVAKRGQDVALRCDPISGHVSLFWYQQALGQGPEFLTYFQNEAQLDKSGLPSDRFFAERPEGSVSTLKIQRTQQEDSAVYLCASSLSRLAGWETQYFGPGTRLLVL.

The chain joins TRBV5-1 to TRBJ1-5; 7 positions match TRBD1. CDR3 length: 14 residues. After removal of 0 bases from V and 7 bases from J, the junction contained 4 bases not matched to a gene. Germline-derived CDR1 and CDR2 are SGHRS and YFSETQ. CDR3 region: CASSLGSGGQPQHF. The CDR3 DNA reads TGCGCCAGCAGCTTGGGTTCAGGGGGACAGCCCCAGCATTTT.

The chain uses TRBV28 and TRBJ2-1; 8 positions agree with TRBD2. The CDR3 sequence is 19 residues long. CDR1 MDHEN and CDR2 SYDVKM come from the germline V gene. Trimming cost V 4 bases and J 0 bases; bases outside gene matches: 14. The chain's CDR3 is CASSSPTAGGADSYNEQFF. CDR3 nucleotide sequence: TGTGCCAGCAGTTCTCCAACCGCCGGGGGGGCGGACTCCTACAATGAGCAGTTCTTC.

The chain is built from TRBV29-1 and TRBJ1-1, with 7 bases that match TRBD1. The CDR3 contains 13 residues. CDR1 SQVTM and CDR2 ANQGSEA come from the germline V gene. The trim removed 5 bases at V and 4 bases at J, leaving 7 bases unmatched. The DNA of the CDR3 is TGCAGCGTTATCGTGTCAGGGGGCACTGAAGCTTTCTTT. Encoded protein: CSVIVSGGTEAFF.

The chain uses TRBV7-2 and TRBJ2-2; tentatively, D is TRBD1 (5 bases). The CDR3 consists of 16 residues. CDR1 and CDR2 (germline): SGHTA, FQGNSA. V was cut by 0 bases and J by 1 base, with 9 bases left in between. The CDR3 region is CASSLAGQGNTGELFF. The CDR3 nucleotides are TGTGCCAGCAGCTTAGCCGGCCAGGGGAACACCGGGGAGCTGTTTTTT. Combining the CDR3 with reference TRBV7-2 and TRBJ2-2 gives the whole variable domain GAGVSQSPSNKVTEKGKDVELRCDPISGHTALYWYRQSLGQGLEFLIYFQGNSAPDKSGLPSDRFSAERTGGSVSTLTIQRTQQEDSAVYLCASSLAGQGNTGELFFGEGSRLTVL.

The genes are TRBV6-5 and TRBJ2-7; TRBD2 aligns across 13 bases. V gave up 8 bases and J gave up 6 bases; unmatched junction bases: 4. CDR3 length: 13 residues. Germline V lookup: CDR1 MNHEY, CDR2 SVGAGI. The CDR3 coding sequence is TGTGCCAGCTCCGGACTAGCGGGGGCCGAGCAGTACTTC. Protein product: CASSGLAGAEQYF.

This clone appeared once. This rearrangement joins TRBV5-1 to TRBJ2-5; D might be TRBD1 (5 bases). V was cut by 8 bases and J by 4 bases, with 6 bases left in between. The CDR3 has 10 amino acids. CDR1 is SGHRS, CDR2 YFSETQ, per germline. The CDR3 is CASQGETQYF. CDR3 coding DNA: TGCGCCAGTCAGGGAGAGACCCAGTACTTC.

The rearrangement uses TRBV28 and TRBJ1-5, with D perhaps matching TRBD1 (5 bases). Trimming pared 4 bases from V and 4 bases from J, leaving 11 bases between. Germline V gene data show CDR1 as MDHEN and CDR2 as SYDVKM. The CDR3 extends over 14 amino acids. The CDR3 nucleotides are TGTGCCAGCAGTTCCCGACAGCGAAATCAGCCCCAGCATTTT. It specifies CASSSRQRNQPQHF.

The CDR3 loop is CASSPGQSTGELFF. CDR3 coding DNA: TGTGCCAGCAGCCCCGGACAGAGCACCGGGGAGCTGTTTTTT. This chain joins TRBV7-3 and TRBJ2-2; perhaps TRBD1 as D (6 bases). V gave up 5 bases and J gave up 4 bases, with 11 bases separating them. The germline V gene has CDR1 SGHTA and CDR2 FQGTGA. The CDR3 loop spans 14 amino acids.

J is TRBJ2-7 and V is TRBV2; D is unclear. This CDR3 is built from 12 residues. V lost 5 bases, J lost 3 bases, and 8 bases lay in between. Germline V gene lookup returns CDR1 SNHLY and CDR2 FYNNEI. The CDR3 loop reads CASSRGFYEQYF. The CDR3 bases are TGTGCCAGCAGTCGCGGATTCTACGAGCAGTACTTC.

This clone was seen only once. The CDR3 region is CASSIIRGLQNTEAFF. The CDR3 coding sequence is TGTGCCAGTAGTATTATAAGGGGCCTACAGAACACTGAAGCTTTCTTT. The chain is built from TRBV19 and TRBJ1-1, with D possibly matching TRBD1 (5 bases). Germline lookup yields CDR1 LNHDA and CDR2 SQIVND (reference sequence). The CDR3 is 16 residues long. The V gene lost 3 bases and the J gene lost 1 base, with 15 bases spanning the gap.

The rearrangement links TRBV4-2 to TRBJ1-2, with D possibly being TRBD1 (5 bases). The ends were cut back, 0 bases at V and 3 bases at J, with 14 bases in the middle. The CDR3 has 16 amino acids. Germline CDR1 and CDR2: LGHNA and YNFKEQ. CDR3 nucleotide sequence: TGTGCCAGCAGCCAAGAAGTAGGGTCAGGGCACTATGGCTACACCTTC. This sequence encodes CASSQEVGSGHYGYTF.

This rearrangement joins TRBV6-1 to TRBJ2-5, with 11 bases identical to TRBD1. This CDR3 spans 15 amino acids. The germline V gene has CDR1 MNHNS and CDR2 SASEGT. V was clipped by 7 bases and J by 5 bases; unmatched bases: 9. The CDR3 protein is CASNRRTGGEETQYF. The CDR3 nucleotides read TGTGCCAGCAATAGACGGACAGGGGGCGAGGAGACCCAGTACTTC.

As to this clone: The germline gene is not matched at one end of the junction; a read error may be the cause. The chain has TRBV7-9 and TRBJ1-1; 9 bases match TRBD1. Per germline, CDR1 SEHNR and CDR2 FQNEAQ (reference sequence). The CDR3 is 14 residues long. As DNA, the CDR3 is TGTTCCAGCAGCTTAACACAGGGGGCAGGAGAAGCTTTCTTT. Protein: CSSSLTQGAGEAFF. Complete variable domain (other parts from reference TRBV7-9 and TRBJ1-1): DTGVSQNPRHKITKRGQNVTFRCDPISEHNRLYWYRQTLGQGPEFLTYFQNEAQLEKSRLLSDRFSAERPKGSFSTLEIQRTEQGDSAMYLCSSSLTQGAGEAFFGQGTRLTVV.

This clone was seen a few times. The chain couples TRBV6-6 to TRBJ1-1; 7 bases align to TRBD1. This CDR3 is 12 amino acids long. Germline V lookup: CDR1 MNHNY, CDR2 SVGAGI (reference sequence). J gave up 7 bases and V 6 bases, and 5 bases lay outside the gene matches. CDR3 DNA: TGTGCCAGCAGCGCGGGACAGATTGAAGCTTTCTTT. Protein product: CASSAGQIEAFF.

In this sample, this clone turned up a few times. J is TRBJ2-2 and V is TRBV9; 9 bases align to TRBD2. The germline CDR1 and CDR2 sequences are SGDLS and YYNGEE. The CDR3 has 17 residues. The junction had 15 bases not matched to a gene; V was cut back by 5 bases and J by 7 bases. The CDR3 DNA is TGTGCCAGCAGTCAGACTATAGCGGGAGTCGTTATCGGGGAGCTGTTTTTT. Encoded protein: CASSQTIAGVVIGELFF.

V is TRBV29-1 and J is TRBJ2-7, with TRBD1 identical over 7 bases. In germline, CDR1 is SQVTM, CDR2 ANQGSEA. J gave up 4 bases and V 7 bases, and 7 bases lay outside the gene matches. The CDR3 consists of 12 residues. Here the CDR3 reads CSALGGSYEQYF. The CDR3 DNA is TGCAGCGCCCTAGGGGGCAGTTACGAGCAGTACTTC.

With respect to this clone: Other DNA sequences in the same sample also yield this CDR3. The chain recombines TRBV5-3 with TRBJ2-3; the D gene is possibly TRBD2 (7 bases). TRBV5-3 is treated as an ORF (open reading frame) with a function not yet certain. V was cut by 1 base and J by 7 bases, with 16 bases left in between. The CDR3 spans 15 residues. The CDR3 here is CARSLFCGGANTQYF. CDR3 sequence (DNA): TGTGCCAGAAGCTTGTTCTGTGGGGGGGCAAATACGCAGTATTTT.

The chain joins TRBV5-1 to TRBJ1-1; unclear D gene. The CDR3 sequence is 13 residues long. From germline, CDR1 is SGHRS and CDR2 YFSETQ. Between the trimmed V and J ends, which lost 4 bases and 4 bases, there was a span of 11 bases. For the CDR3, the DNA is TGCGCCAGCAGCCCGGTAGGGAGCACTGAAGCTTTCTTT. It specifies CASSPVGSTEAFF.